This TCR beta chain came from a study of blood T cell repertoires in COVID-19. Overall study context: Sites across the United States, Italy and Spain contributed samples from acute and convalescent COVID-19.

Note on this clone: This sample includes further DNA sequences coding for the same CDR3.

Per the study methods: Nucleated cell number was recorded as an estimate derived from reference gene primer amplification. The data were produced by immunoSEQ multiplex PCR, yet TCRdb's version contains in-frame clones alone and is incomplete. D and trimming come from the DNA, and the V and J calls and clone size come from that table. The table lists approximately 200,000 clones, roughly 90% of them singletons. Per germline, CDR1 KGHSH and CDR2 LQKENI. V was pared by 2 bases and J by 3 bases, with 2 bases of the junction left unmatched. The CDR3 loop spans 14 amino acids. The rearrangement joins TRBV18 to TRBJ2-7; 9 bases match TRBD1. The sample comprised peripheral blood. This sequence was found in an older woman with acute or convalescent COVID-19. The CDR3 loop is CASSPGTGSYEQYF. The CDR3 DNA is TGTGCCAGCTCACCAGGGACAGGGAGCTACGAGCAGTACTTC.